The present entry profiles one TCR beta chain with its context. The target antigen is unknown. This record comes from a study of post-analysis software for immune sequencing data. Study-level findings and limits: Versus controls, multiple sclerosis patients showed significantly lower diversity (normalized Chao1). Elevated frequency relative to controls characterized roughly five TRBV segments in patients, TRBV5-6, TRBV5-1 and TRBV20-1 among them.

The ends were cut back, 0 bases at V and 5 bases at J, with 11 bases in the middle. Per the germline V gene, CDR1 is SGHRS and CDR2 is YFSETQ. This CDR3 has 14 residues. The library was made from cDNA and included unique molecular identifiers. MiXCR, run by TCRdb on the PCR reads, gives a single entry per CDR3 protein. Among some 890,000 distinct CDR3 sequences listed, under 70% were seen once. Sequencing was done on a sample of blood. This rearrangement joins TRBV5-1 to TRBJ2-5; a weak D match, TRBD1 (5 bases). This receptor was obtained from a girl between 5 and 17 years old with multiple sclerosis. DNA for the CDR3: TGCGCCAGCAGCTTGGCCCCAGCAGGGGAGACCCAGTACTTC. Translated, it gives CASSLAPAGETQYF. The full variable domain, its missing parts supplied by reference TRBV5-1 and TRBJ2-5, is KAGVTQTPRYLIKTRGQQVTLSCSPISGHRSVSWYQQTPGQGLQFLFEYFSETQRNKGNFPGRFSGRQFSNSRSEMNVSTLELGDSALYLCASSLAPAGETQYFGPGTRLLVL.